Listed below are T cell receptor beta chains from one sample, sequenced in a study of cytomegalovirus exposure and HLA in healthy donors. Sequencing used immunoSEQ multiplex PCR; TCRdb keeps in-frame clones, though not all of them. The sample records some 150,000 clones, over 80% being singletons. The sequenced sample consisted of PBMCs. The receptors originated from a man between 18 and 29 years old in good health and CMV-seropositive. The CDR3 runs from the conserved cysteine through the conserved F or W. A D gene is named only where the DNA matches it firmly. Rows give clone size only sometimes, using once, few, many, or a class for an expanded clone.

j_call d_call cdr3_length v_call clone_size cdr3_aa cdr3_nt
TRBJ2-3 - 13 TRBV30 - CAWSVGGTDTQYF TGTGCCTGGAGTGTAGGGGGCACAGATACGCAGTATTTT
TRBJ2-7 - 14 TRBV14 once CASSQVNRGYEQYF TGTGCCAGCAGCCAAGTAAATAGGGGCTACGAGCAGTACTTC
TRBJ2-1 TRBD1 14 TRBV10-2 - CASSVGTGYNEQFF TGCGCCAGCAGTGTGGGGACAGGATACAATGAGCAGTTCTTC
TRBJ2-1 - 14 TRBV27 - CASSTSPQGDEQFF -
TRBJ2-3 TRBD2 15 TRBV7-9 - CASSGGTSGADTQYF TGTGCCAGCAGCGGCGGGACTAGCGGAGCAGATACGCAGTATTTT
TRBJ1-1 - 14 TRBV5-1 once CASSLRGGSTEAFF TGCGCCAGCAGCTTGAGAGGGGGAAGCACTGAAGCTTTCTTT
TRBJ2-2 - 14 TRBV11-2 - CASSSQGYTGELFF TGTGCCAGCAGTTCACAGGGATACACCGGGGAGCTGTTTTTT
TRBJ2-7 TRBD1 16 TRBV6-1 - CASSEGPGQGLYEQYF TGTGCCAGCAGTGAAGGTCCGGGACAGGGCCTCTACGAGCAGTACTTC
TRBJ2-1 - 14 TRBV19 - CASSIRLIYNEQFF TGTGCCAGTAGTATTAGACTTATCTACAATGAGCAGTTCTTC
TRBJ1-5 - 18 TRBV18 - CASSLTTGRGPFNQPQHF TGTGCCAGCTCACTAACGACAGGCAGAGGCCCTTTCAATCAGCCCCAGCATTTT
TRBJ2-1 - 15 TRBV19 - CASSIGGYSYNEQFF TGTGCCAGTAGTATCGGCGGATACTCCTACAATGAGCAGTTCTTC
TRBJ1-1 - 16 TRBV6-1 - CASSAGWRGESPEAFF TGTGCCAGCAGTGCCGGCTGGAGGGGCGAAAGCCCTGAAGCTTTCTTT
TRBJ2-3 - 13 TRBV6-5 - CASRKGGTDTQYF TGTGCCAGCAGAAAGGGGGGCACAGATACGCAGTATTTT
TRBJ1-2 - 12 TRBV9 - CASSAQDYGYTF TGTGCCAGCAGCGCACAGGACTATGGCTACACCTTC
TRBJ1-1 - 14 TRBV2 - CASRLRVSNTEAFF TGTGCCAGCAGGCTCAGGGTGTCGAACACTGAAGCTTTCTTT
TRBJ2-1 TRBD1 15 TRBV30 - CAWRIKGAAYNEQFF TGTGCCTGGAGAATTAAGGGGGCCGCGTACAATGAGCAGTTCTTC
TRBJ2-7 - 14 TRBV29-1 - CSVEEAGLAYEQYF TGCAGCGTTGAAGAAGCAGGATTGGCCTACGAGCAGTACTTC
TRBJ1-3 - 12 TRBV30 - CAWSYSGNTIYF TGTGCCTGGTCCTACTCTGGAAACACCATATATTTT
TRBJ2-5 TRBD2 15 TRBV9 - CASSLGGGGQETQYF TGTGCCAGCAGCCTAGGCGGGGGGGGACAAGAGACCCAGTACTTC
TRBJ2-7 - 15 TRBV4-1 - CASSPDGLSSYEQYF TGCGCCAGCAGCCCCGACGGACTGAGCTCCTACGAGCAGTACTTC
TRBJ2-3 TRBD1 13 TRBV13 once CAGGQGRTDTQYF TGTGCCGGCGGACAGGGGCGCACAGATACGCAGTATTTT
TRBJ1-2 TRBD1 14 TRBV19 - CASSYWGQGGGYTF TGTGCCAGTTCTTATTGGGGACAGGGAGGTGGCTACACCTTC
TRBJ1-2 - 15 TRBV5-4 - CASSLRAGDSYGYTF TGTGCCAGCAGCTTGCGCGCAGGGGATAGCTATGGCTACACCTTC
TRBJ2-7 TRBD1 13 TRBV5-1 - CASSPDRVHEQYF TGCGCCAGCAGCCCCGACAGGGTTCACGAGCAGTACTTC
TRBJ2-3 - 13 TRBV7-9 - CASSFGHTDTQYF TGTGCCAGCAGCTTTGGCCACACAGATACGCAGTATTTT
TRBJ1-5 - 13 TRBV30 few CAWSGGGNQPQHF TGTGCCTGGAGTGGGGGGGGAAATCAGCCCCAGCATTTT
TRBJ2-7 - 13 TRBV10-3 - CAISGDSAYEQYF TGTGCCATCAGTGGCGACAGCGCCTACGAGCAGTACTTC
TRBJ2-2 TRBD2 13 TRBV2 - CASSVGGAGELFF TGTGCCAGCAGTGTCGGGGGGGCCGGGGAGCTGTTTTTT